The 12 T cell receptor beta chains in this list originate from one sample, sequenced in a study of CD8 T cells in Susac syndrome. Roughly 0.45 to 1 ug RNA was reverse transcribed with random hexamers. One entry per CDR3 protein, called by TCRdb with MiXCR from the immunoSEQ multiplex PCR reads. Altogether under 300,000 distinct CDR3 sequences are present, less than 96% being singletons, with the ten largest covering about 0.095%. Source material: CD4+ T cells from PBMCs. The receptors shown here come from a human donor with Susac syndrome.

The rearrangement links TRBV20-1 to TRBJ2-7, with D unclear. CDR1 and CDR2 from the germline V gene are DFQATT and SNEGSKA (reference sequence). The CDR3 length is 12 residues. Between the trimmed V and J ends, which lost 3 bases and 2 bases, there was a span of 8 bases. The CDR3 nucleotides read TGCAGTGCTAGGGGTGGAACCTACGAGCAGTACTTC. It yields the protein CSARGGTYEQYF.

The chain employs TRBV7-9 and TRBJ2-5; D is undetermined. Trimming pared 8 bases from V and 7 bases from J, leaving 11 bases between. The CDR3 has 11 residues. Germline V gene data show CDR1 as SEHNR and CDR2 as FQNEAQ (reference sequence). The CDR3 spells CASLRFGTQYF. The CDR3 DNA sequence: TGTGCCAGCTTACGCTTTGGGACCCAGTACTTC. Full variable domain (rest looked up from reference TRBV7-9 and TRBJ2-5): DTGVSQNPRHKITKRGQNVTFRCDPISEHNRLYWYRQTLGQGPEFLTYFQNEAQLEKSRLLSDRFSAERPKGSFSTLEIQRTEQGDSAMYLCASLRFGTQYFGPGTRLLVL.

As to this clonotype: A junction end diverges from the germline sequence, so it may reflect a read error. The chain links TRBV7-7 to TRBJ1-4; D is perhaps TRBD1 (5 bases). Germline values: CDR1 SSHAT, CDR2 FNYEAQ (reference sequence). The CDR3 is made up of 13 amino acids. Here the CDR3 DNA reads TGTGCTAGCAGTGACAGCCTGAATGAAAAACTGTTTTTT. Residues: CASSDSLNEKLFF.

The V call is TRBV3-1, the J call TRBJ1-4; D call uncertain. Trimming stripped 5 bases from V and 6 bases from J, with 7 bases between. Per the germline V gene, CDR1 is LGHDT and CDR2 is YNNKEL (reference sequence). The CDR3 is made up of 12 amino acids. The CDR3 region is CASSFTHEKLFF. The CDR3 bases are TGTGCCAGCAGCTTCACACATGAAAAACTGTTTTTT. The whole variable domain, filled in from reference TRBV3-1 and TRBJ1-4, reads DTAVSQTPKYLVTQMGNDKSIKCEQNLGHDTMYWYKQDSKKFLKIMFSYNNKELIINETVPNRFSPKSPDKAHLNLHINSLELGDSAVYFCASSFTHEKLFFGSGTQLSVL.

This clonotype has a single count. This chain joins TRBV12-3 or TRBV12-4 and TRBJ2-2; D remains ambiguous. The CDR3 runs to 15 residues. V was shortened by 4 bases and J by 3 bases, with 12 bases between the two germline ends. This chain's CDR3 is CASSSSAAHTGELFF. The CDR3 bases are TGTGCCAGCAGTTCATCTGCCGCGCACACCGGGGAGCTGTTTTTT.

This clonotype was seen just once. CDR3 in DNA: TGCAGTGCTCCAGATCATAGCGGCAAGTACCAAGAGACCCAGTACTTC. This encodes CSAPDHSGKYQETQYF. The genes are TRBV20-1 and TRBJ2-5, with a tentative D call TRBD2 (6 bases). This CDR3 comprises 16 residues. Trimming shortened V by 5 bases and J by 0 bases, and 19 bases separated the two germline ends. Germline V gene lookup returns CDR1 DFQATT and CDR2 SNEGSKA (reference sequence).

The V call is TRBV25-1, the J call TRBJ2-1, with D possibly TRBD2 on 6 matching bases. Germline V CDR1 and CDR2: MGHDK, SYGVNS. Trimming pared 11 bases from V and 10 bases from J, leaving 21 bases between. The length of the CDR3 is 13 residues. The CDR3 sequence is CASWDSVLREQFF. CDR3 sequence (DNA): TGTGCCTCCTGGGACTCCGTCCTCCGGGAGCAGTTCTTC.

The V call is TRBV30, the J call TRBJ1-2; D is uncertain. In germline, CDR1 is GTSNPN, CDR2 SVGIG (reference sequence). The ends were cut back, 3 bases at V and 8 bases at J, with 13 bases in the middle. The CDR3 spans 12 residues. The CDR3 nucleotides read TGTGCCTGGAGACTGAACCCGTCGGGCTACACCTTC. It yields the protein CAWRLNPSGYTF.

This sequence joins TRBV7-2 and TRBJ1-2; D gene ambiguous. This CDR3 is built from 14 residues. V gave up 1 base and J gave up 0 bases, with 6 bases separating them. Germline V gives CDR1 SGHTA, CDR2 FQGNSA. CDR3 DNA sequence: TGTGCCAGCAGCTTAGGGCAGTCTAACTATGGCTACACCTTC. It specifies CASSLGQSNYGYTF.

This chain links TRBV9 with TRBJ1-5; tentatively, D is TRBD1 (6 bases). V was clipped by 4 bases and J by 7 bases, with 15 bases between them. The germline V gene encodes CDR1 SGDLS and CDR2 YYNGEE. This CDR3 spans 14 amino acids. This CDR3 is CASSPTGSGQPQHF. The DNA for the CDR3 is TGTGCCAGCAGCCCCACAGGGAGCGGACAGCCCCAGCATTTT.

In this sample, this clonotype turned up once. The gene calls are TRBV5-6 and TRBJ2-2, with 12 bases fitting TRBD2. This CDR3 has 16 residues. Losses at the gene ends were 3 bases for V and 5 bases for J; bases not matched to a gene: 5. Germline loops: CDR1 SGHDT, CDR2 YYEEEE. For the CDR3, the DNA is TGTGCCAGCAGCTCGACTAGCGGGAGTGGGACCGGGGAGCTGTTTTTT. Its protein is CASSSTSGSGTGELFF.

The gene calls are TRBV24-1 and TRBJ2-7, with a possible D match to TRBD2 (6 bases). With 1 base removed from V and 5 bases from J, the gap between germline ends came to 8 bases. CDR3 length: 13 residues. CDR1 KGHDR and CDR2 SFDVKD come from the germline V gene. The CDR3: CATSDFGGDEQYF. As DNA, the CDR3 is TGTGCCACCAGTGATTTCGGAGGGGACGAGCAGTACTTC.